This T cell receptor beta chain was identified in a study of cytomegalovirus exposure and HLA in healthy donors. Background on the study: The approximately 110 validation repertoires were reported in a later analysis to have been generated on the same platform as the approximately 700 first-cohort repertoires.

Remarks on this clone: Its specificity is not known.

Looked up from germline, CDR1 is SNHLY and CDR2 is FYNNEI. J was trimmed by 7 bases and V by 8 bases; bases with no gene match: 11. CDR3 length: 14 residues. Broader study findings: Cytomegalovirus-associated status was assigned to some 180 TCR beta chains.

TCRdb keeps only in-frame clones here, not all; method: immunoSEQ multiplex PCR. The sample contains some 67,000 clones, about 95% of which appear only once. The chain recombines TRBV2 with TRBJ2-1; 7 nucleotides match TRBD2. The sequenced sample was PBMCs. This TCR was sampled from a woman under 30 in good health and CMV-seronegative. As DNA, the CDR3 is TGTGCCAGCGCCGTGACGGGAGGCGTTAATGAGCAGTTCTTC. This codes for CASAVTGGVNEQFF.